The T cell receptor (beta chain) under discussion was sequenced for a study of cytomegalovirus exposure and HLA in healthy donors. Study outcomes and limitations: A further, later analysis showed that HLA-associated TCR beta chains (compared with equally common others) were more clonally expanded. A list of about 160 TCR beta chains associated with cytomegalovirus was given.

In the case of this clone: Its antigen is as yet unknown.

The CDR3 consists of 16 residues. Germline V gene data show CDR1 as LGHNA and CDR2 as YNFKEQ. V was pared by 1 base and J by 4 bases, with 1 base of the junction left unmatched. Primers for the PCR totalled 60 Vbeta and 13 Jbeta. Assay used: immunoSEQ multiplex PCR; TCRdb lists only in-frame clones, some missing. Here the sample spans some 100,000 clones, roughly 82% being singletons. The receptor comes from a man aged 35 to 55 in good health and CMV-seropositive. Sequencing used PBMCs. The chain employs TRBV4-2 and TRBJ2-3; 14 bases align to TRBD2. The CDR3 reads CASSQGLAGGPDTQYF. CDR3 DNA: TGTGCCAGCAGCCAAGGACTAGCGGGGGGGCCAGATACGCAGTATTTT.